These 30 T cell receptor beta chains were sequenced from one sample in a study of immune cell composition in non-small cell lung cancer. The normal lung sample lay at least 3 cm, and maximally far, from the tumour. Generated by immunoSEQ multiplex PCR, the TCRdb table keeps only in-frame clones and is missing some. In the table there are about 3,300 clones, around 70% of which are singletons. The sequencing sample was made of non-adjacent lung tissue. These receptors all stem from a human donor with non-small cell lung cancer.

The chain recombines TRBV7-2 with TRBJ1-5; tentatively, D is TRBD1 (6 bases). Germline V gene sequence: CDR1 SGHTA, CDR2 FQGNSA. V was pared by 5 bases and J by 4 bases, with 9 bases between. CDR3 length equals 13 residues. CDR3 sequence reads: CASSPDRNQPQHF. CDR3 nucleotides: TGTGCCAGCAGCCCCGACAGGAATCAGCCCCAGCATTTT.

This chain links TRBV7-2 with TRBJ2-2; D is uncertain. Germline V gene sequence: CDR1 SGHTA, CDR2 FQGNSA. CDR3 length: 15 residues. The V gene lost 5 bases and the J gene lost 0 bases, with 10 bases spanning the gap. CDR3 sequence reads: CASSRYRANTGELFF. CDR3 nucleotides: TGTGCCAGCAGCCGCTACAGAGCGAACACCGGGGAGCTGTTTTTT.

The chain links TRBV2 to TRBJ2-3, with 8 bases identical to TRBD2. Germline loops: CDR1 SNHLY, CDR2 FYNNEI. Losses at the gene ends were 5 bases for V and 2 bases for J; bases not matched to a gene: 9. The CDR3 is 16 residues long. CDR3 in amino acids: CASSSFTGGITDTQYF. The CDR3 coding sequence is TGTGCCAGCAGTTCCTTCACGGGAGGGATCACAGATACGCAGTATTTT.

The rearrangement uses TRBV19 and TRBJ2-7; 8 bases align to TRBD1. Trimming cost V 6 bases and J 6 bases; bases outside gene matches: 7. This CDR3 spans 13 amino acids. Germline V gene sequence: CDR1 LNHDA, CDR2 SQIVND (reference sequence). CDR3 loop: CASRVTGAGEQYF. The CDR3 DNA follows: TGTGCCAGTAGGGTGACAGGGGCTGGCGAGCAGTACTTC.

This clone was recorded a few times. CDR3 sequence: CAWSRTVGTDTQYF. DNA for the CDR3: TGTGCCTGGAGCCGGACAGTGGGCACAGATACGCAGTATTTT. The chain has TRBV30 and TRBJ2-3; D is perhaps TRBD1 (6 bases). The CDR3 consists of 14 residues. V lost 3 bases to trimming and J lost 1 base, with 11 bases between them. CDR1 GTSNPN and CDR2 SVGIG come from the germline V gene (reference sequence).

This clone was recorded once. This chain joins TRBV28 and TRBJ2-6; possibly TRBD2 for D (6 bases). This CDR3 spans 15 amino acids. Trimming cost V 6 bases and J 4 bases, with 13 bases left between them. The V gene's germline CDR1 is MDHEN and CDR2 SYDVKM. Here the CDR3 reads CASRRGSYGANVLTF. The DNA for the CDR3 is TGTGCCAGCAGACGGGGGTCCTACGGGGCCAACGTCCTGACTTTC. Full variable domain (missing parts from reference TRBV28 and TRBJ2-6): DVKVTQSSRYLVKRTGEKVFLECVQDMDHENMFWYRQDPGLGLRLIYFSYDVKMKEKGDIPEGYSVSREKKERFSLILESASTNQTSMYLCASRRGSYGANVLTFGAGSRLTVL.

The rearrangement links TRBV28 to TRBJ2-2; maybe TRBD2 (6 bases). Trimming stripped 7 bases from V and 5 bases from J, with 14 bases between. This CDR3 has 14 residues. CDR1 and CDR2 (germline): MDHEN, SYDVKM. DNA for the CDR3: TGTGCCAGCATCCGGGGGACGAGGACCGGGGAGCTGTTTTTT. Translation: CASIRGTRTGELFF.

The V and J genes are TRBV6-1 and TRBJ2-1; D unresolved. Germline CDR1 reads MNHNS; CDR2 reads SASEGT. The length of the CDR3 is 12 residues. The V gene lost 8 bases and the J gene lost 6 bases, with 11 bases spanning the gap. The CDR3 here is CASRATSNEQFF. The CDR3 nucleotides are TGTGCCAGCCGCGCCACCTCCAATGAGCAGTTCTTC.

The rearrangement uses TRBV5-5 and TRBJ1-5, with D possibly TRBD1 on 6 matching bases. Per the germline V gene, CDR1 is SGHKS and CDR2 is YYEKEE (reference sequence). Trimming removed 4 bases at V and 4 bases at J, with 18 bases between. This CDR3 contains 16 residues. CDR3 coding DNA: TGTGCCAGCAGCCACGGACAGCCCCGAGATAATCAGCCCCAGCATTTT. Translating gives CASSHGQPRDNQPQHF.

The V and J genes are TRBV9 and TRBJ1-3, with TRBD1 matching 7 bases. Germline CDR1 reads SGDLS; CDR2 reads YYNGEE. The CDR3 runs 14 residues. V lost 0 bases, J lost 3 bases, and 0 bases stayed unmatched. The CDR3: CASSVGQGGNTIYF. DNA of the CDR3: TGTGCCAGCAGCGTAGGACAGGGTGGAAACACCATATATTTT.

This clone was seen only a few times. The rearrangement joins TRBV23-1 to TRBJ1-5, with unresolved D. TRBV23-1 is designated an ORF whose function remains uncertain. The CDR3 has 17 amino acids. V shed 2 bases and J shed 4 bases, with 18 bases lying between them. The CDR3 region has the DNA TGCGCCAGCAGTCAAGGGAGGGAGGTTCCCCCAAATCAGCCCCAGCATTTT. Protein sequence: CASSQGREVPPNQPQHF.

This clone was detected only once. The gene calls are TRBV5-5 and TRBJ1-1; a possible D gene is TRBD1 (6 bases). The length of the CDR3 is 15 residues. The V end lost 3 bases, the J end lost 2 bases, and 14 bases lay between the germline ends. Germline CDR1 is SGHKS and CDR2 is YYEKEE (reference sequence). The CDR3 DNA is TGTGCCAGCAGCTGGGGAGCGACAGGAAACACTGAAGCTTTCTTT. It encodes CASSWGATGNTEAFF.

The V call is TRBV15, the J call TRBJ2-2, with D possibly being TRBD2 (5 bases). The CDR3 consists of 16 residues. Germline CDR1 is LNHNV and CDR2 is YYDKDF (reference sequence). The V and J ends lost 0 bases and 3 bases respectively, with 11 bases between them. CDR3 sequence: CATSRDGRGYTGELFF. The CDR3 DNA sequence: TGTGCCACCAGCAGAGATGGGAGAGGGTACACCGGGGAGCTGTTTTTT.

The chain combines TRBV5-8 with TRBJ2-3, with D possibly matching TRBD1 (6 bases). In germline, CDR1 is SGHTS, CDR2 YDEGEE. The CDR3 runs 15 residues. Trimming removed 0 bases from V and 1 base from J, with 9 bases in between. This CDR3 reads CASSLGQAGTDTQYF. As DNA, the CDR3 is TGTGCCAGCAGCTTGGGACAGGCTGGCACAGATACGCAGTATTTT.

The chain has TRBV9 and TRBJ2-5, with 10 bases matching TRBD2. The CDR3 runs 16 residues. V dropped 0 bases and J dropped 4; count of bases not matched to a gene: 6. The germline V gene has CDR1 SGDLS and CDR2 YYNGEE. This chain's CDR3 is CASSVAKREGRETQYF. The DNA for the CDR3 is TGTGCCAGCAGCGTAGCAAAGCGGGAGGGGCGAGAGACCCAGTACTTC.

The CDR3 nucleotides are TGTGCCAGCAGAAGAGCGGGGGGGAGCTCCTACGAGCAGTACTTC. Protein: CASRRAGGSSYEQYF. The V and J genes are TRBV11-3 and TRBJ2-7, with 10 bases that match TRBD2. The CDR3 has 15 amino acids. The ends lost 6 bases at V and 0 bases at J; junction bases unmatched: 5. Germline V gene data show CDR1 as SGHNT and CDR2 as YENEEA. The variable domain in full, with the rest retrieved from reference TRBV11-3 and TRBJ2-7, is EAGVVQSPRYKIIEKKQPVAFWCNPISGHNTLYWYLQNLGQGPELLIRYENEEAVDDSQLPKDRFSAERLKGVDSTLKIQPAELGDSAVYLCASRRAGGSSYEQYFGPGTRLTVT.

V usage is TRBV4-1 and J usage is TRBJ2-5; perhaps TRBD1 as D (6 bases). Deletions cut 2 bases from V and 5 bases from J, with 12 bases between. The CDR3 has 14 residues. Germline CDR1 MGHRA, CDR2 YSYEKL. CDR3 residues: CASSQPTGKETQYF. The CDR3, as DNA: TGCGCCAGCAGCCAACCAACAGGGAAGGAGACCCAGTACTTC.

The rearrangement uses TRBV11-1 and TRBJ2-7; 9 nucleotides align to TRBD1. Germline loops: CDR1 SGHAT, CDR2 FQDESV (reference sequence). CDR3 length: 17 residues. V trimming: 1 base; J trimming: 4 bases; junction bases outside the gene matches: 11. DNA of the CDR3: TGTGCCAGCAGCTTAGTGTTGTTAAGGGACAGGGCTTACGAGCAGTACTTC. Translating gives CASSLVLLRDRAYEQYF.

The gene calls are TRBV19 and TRBJ2-7; TRBD2 agrees at 8 bases. The CDR3 runs to 15 residues. V shed 4 bases and J 3 bases; nucleotides not matched to a gene: 8. Per the germline V gene, CDR1 is LNHDA and CDR2 is SQIVND (reference sequence). CDR3 amino acids: CASSTAGAGGYEQYF. The CDR3 DNA reads as TGTGCCAGTAGTACCGCAGGGGCGGGAGGCTACGAGCAGTACTTC. The full variable domain, with the rest looked up from reference TRBV19 and TRBJ2-7, is DGGITQSPKYLFRKEGQNVTLSCEQNLNHDAMYWYRQDPGQGLRLIYYSQIVNDFQKGDIAEGYSVSREKKESFPLTVTSAQKNPTAFYLCASSTAGAGGYEQYFGPGTRLTVT.

CDR3 DNA sequence: TGTGCCAGCAGCTTAGCGTCAGGGGCCGGCCAATTTCCCCTCCACTTT. This encodes CASSLASGAGQFPLHF. The genes are TRBV11-2 and TRBJ1-6, with D possibly TRBD1 on 6 matching bases. Germline CDR1 reads SGHAT; CDR2 reads FQNNGV. The CDR3 length is 16 residues. Trimming cost V 1 base and J 13 bases, with 20 bases left between them.

The chain recombines TRBV5-1 with TRBJ2-1, with 10 positions matching TRBD2. The CDR3 has 15 amino acids. The ends lost 0 bases at V and 9 bases at J; junction bases unmatched: 6. Germline values: CDR1 SGHRS, CDR2 YFSETQ. CDR3 DNA: TGCGCCAGCAGCTTGGCTCTAGCGGGAGATGGTGAGCAGTTCTTC. Translation gives CASSLALAGDGEQFF.

This clone is medium-sized. The chain combines TRBV5-1 with TRBJ1-5; TRBD1 matches 7 bases. Germline V gene lookup returns CDR1 SGHRS and CDR2 YFSETQ. This CDR3 is built from 15 residues. V lost 5 bases, J lost 5 bases, and 10 bases stayed unmatched. The CDR3 DNA sequence: TGCGCCAGCAGACCATCCGGGACAGCGGATCAGCCCCAGCATTTT. It encodes CASRPSGTADQPQHF.

This sequence joins TRBV7-2 and TRBJ1-2; no reliable D call. Germline CDR1 reads SGHTA; CDR2 reads FQGNSA. Trimming left V 1 base short and J 10 bases short, with 13 bases between. The CDR3 runs to 13 residues. The CDR3 DNA reads TGTGCCAGCAGCTTAGGTCGGGATCGAGACTACACCTTC. Its translation: CASSLGRDRDYTF.

The chain has TRBV7-2 and TRBJ1-2, with 11 positions matching TRBD1. Germline CDR1 reads SGHTA; CDR2 reads FQGNSA. V gave up 5 bases and J gave up 5 bases; unmatched junction bases: 7. The CDR3 is 15 residues long. The CDR3 sequence: CASSPGTGGGYGYTF. CDR3 DNA sequence: TGTGCCAGCAGCCCCGGGACAGGGGGTGGGTATGGCTACACCTTC.

CDR3 protein: CASSETVETQYF. CDR3 DNA: TGTGCCAGCAGTGAGACAGTTGAGACCCAGTACTTC. The rearrangement uses TRBV2 and TRBJ2-5; possibly TRBD1 for D (5 bases). There are 12 residues in the CDR3. Looked up from germline, CDR1 is SNHLY and CDR2 is FYNNEI. V shed 3 bases and J shed 5 bases, with 7 bases lying between them.

The chain employs TRBV10-2 and TRBJ2-7, with 11 positions matching TRBD2. Trimming removed 5 bases from V and 5 bases from J; junction bases left unmatched: 5. This CDR3 spans 14 amino acids. Germline loops: CDR1 WSHSY, CDR2 SAAADI. The CDR3 DNA follows: TGCGCCAGCAGTTTAGCGGGAGGGGATAACGAGCAGTACTTC. Protein: CASSLAGGDNEQYF.

A few counts support this clone. The chain uses TRBV28 and TRBJ1-6; 8 bases line up with TRBD1. The CDR3 has 15 residues. V was pared by 5 bases and J by 9 bases, with 9 bases of the junction left unmatched. Per germline, CDR1 MDHEN and CDR2 SYDVKM. Here the CDR3 DNA reads TGTGCCAGCAGTCGGACCCAGGGGGCAGGTTCACCCCTCCACTTT. Translating it yields CASSRTQGAGSPLHF.

This chain uses TRBV19 with TRBJ2-7; 13 nucleotides line up with TRBD2. This CDR3 has 16 residues. V shed 1 base, J shed 6 bases, and the junction held 6 bases outside the gene matches. Germline CDR1 is LNHDA and CDR2 is SQIVND (reference sequence). CDR3 nucleotides: TGTGCCAGTAGTATAGGACTAGCGGGGGGACAGCGCGAGCAGTACTTC. Protein sequence: CASSIGLAGGQREQYF.

This sequence joins TRBV13 and TRBJ1-1; 10 bases fit TRBD1. The V and J ends lost 5 bases and 6 bases, in that order; junction bases with no gene match: 9. The CDR3 covers 15 residues. The germline gives CDR1 PRHDT, CDR2 FYEKMQ (reference sequence). CDR3 in amino acids: CASSVRDRGSPEAFF. In nucleotides, the CDR3 is TGTGCCAGCAGCGTCCGGGACAGGGGATCCCCTGAAGCTTTCTTT.

The rearrangement joins TRBV25-1 to TRBJ1-5; perhaps TRBD1 as D (5 bases). Trimming took 5 bases from V and 1 from J, leaving 12 bases between them. There are 15 residues in the CDR3. Germline CDR1 MGHDK, CDR2 SYGVNS. The CDR3 reads CASSPPGKSNQPQHF. The CDR3 coding sequence is TGTGCCAGCAGTCCGCCAGGGAAGAGCAATCAGCCCCAGCATTTT.